Below, one T cell receptor beta chain is given with its context. Trimming took off 4 bases at V and 8 bases at J, with 15 bases between the two ends. Looked up from germline, CDR1 is SGHRS and CDR2 is YFSETQ. The CDR3 has 13 residues. This sample is drawn from a study of blood T cell repertoires in COVID-19. Study details: From the United States, Italy and Spain came samples of acute and convalescent COVID-19. PBMCs, B-cell-depleted T cells, or T cells were the source of the cDNA or gDNA that made up the material.

Under the authors' procedure: Using reference gene primer amplification, nucleated cell counts were estimated. The method was immunoSEQ multiplex PCR; TCRdb's version includes in-frame clones alone and lacks a portion of them. V, J and clone size were drawn from that table, and D and trimming were deduced from the DNA. The sample holds under 300,000 clones, roughly 85% seen once. This clonotype was sampled from a man aged 60 to 69 who had recovered from COVID-19. The chain has TRBV5-1 and TRBJ1-2, with D perhaps matching TRBD1 (6 bases). Sequenced input: peripheral blood. CDR3 sequence: CASSQNRVRGYTF. The CDR3 DNA reads TGCGCCAGCAGCCAAAACAGGGTGCGGGGCTACACCTTC.